These T cell receptor beta chains were read from a single sample in a study of shared clonotypes between healthy human individuals. TCRdb's copy holds only in-frame clones and misses some; the assay was immunoSEQ multiplex PCR. The table includes around 1.4 million clones, around 98.5% detected once. Sequencing was carried out using naive CD4+ T cells sorted from blood. The receptors were gathered from a man aged 30 to 45 in good health. CDR3s include the opening cysteine and the closing phenylalanine or tryptophan. D genes are given only for firm matches. Rows may omit the clone size; those that give it use once, few, many or a size class.

v_call: TRBV10-2; cdr3_length: 14; d_call: NA; clone_size: NA; j_call: TRBJ2-1; cdr3_aa: CASSDRGGYNEQFF; cdr3_nt: TGCGCCAGCAGTGACAGGGGGGGATACAATGAGCAGTTCTTC
v_call: TRBV5-4; cdr3_length: 15; d_call: TRBD2; clone_size: NA; j_call: TRBJ2-1; cdr3_aa: CASSLSGGAYNEQFF; cdr3_nt: TGTGCCAGCAGTTTAAGCGGGGGAGCCTACAATGAGCAGTTCTTC
v_call: TRBV7-3; cdr3_length: 14; d_call: NA; clone_size: NA; j_call: TRBJ2-3; cdr3_aa: CASKKSGPTDTQYF; cdr3_nt: TGTGCCAGCAAGAAGTCGGGACCCACAGATACGCAGTATTTT
v_call: TRBV7-9; cdr3_length: 16; d_call: TRBD1; clone_size: NA; j_call: TRBJ1-2; cdr3_aa: CASSPDRGRGFEGYTF; cdr3_nt: TGTGCCAGCAGCCCGGACAGGGGGCGAGGATTTGAGGGCTACACCTTC
v_call: TRBV5-1; cdr3_length: 14; d_call: NA; clone_size: NA; j_call: TRBJ1-3; cdr3_aa: CASSTTGNPNTIYF; cdr3_nt: TGCGCCAGCAGCACAACAGGGAACCCAAACACCATATATTTT
v_call: TRBV19; cdr3_length: 14; d_call: NA; clone_size: NA; j_call: TRBJ2-7; cdr3_aa: CASGRRGEPYEQYF; cdr3_nt: TGTGCCAGTGGGCGGCGGGGAGAGCCCTACGAGCAGTACTTC
v_call: TRBV5-6; cdr3_length: 15; d_call: NA; clone_size: NA; j_call: TRBJ2-7; cdr3_aa: CASSPRTMSSYEQYF; cdr3_nt: TGTGCCAGCAGCCCAAGGACAATGAGCTCCTACGAGCAGTACTTC
v_call: TRBV6-5; cdr3_length: 16; d_call: TRBD1; clone_size: NA; j_call: TRBJ2-7; cdr3_aa: CASSYAIQQGVGEQYF; cdr3_nt: TGTGCCAGCAGTTACGCGATCCAACAGGGGGTAGGCGAGCAGTACTTC
v_call: TRBV5-1; cdr3_length: 16; d_call: TRBD2; clone_size: NA; j_call: TRBJ2-3; cdr3_aa: CASSPRTSGATDTQYF; cdr3_nt: TGCGCCAGCAGCCCCCGGACTAGCGGAGCCACAGATACGCAGTATTTT
v_call: TRBV18; cdr3_length: 13; d_call: NA; clone_size: NA; j_call: TRBJ2-5; cdr3_aa: CASSRAGPETQYF; cdr3_nt: TGTGCCAGCTCGAGGGCGGGTCCGGAGACCCAGTACTTC
v_call: TRBV15; cdr3_length: 15; d_call: TRBD1; clone_size: NA; j_call: TRBJ1-2; cdr3_aa: CATSRDRGGYGGYTF; cdr3_nt: TGTGCCACCAGCCGGGACAGGGGGGGCTATGGTGGCTACACCTTC
v_call: TRBV7-8; cdr3_length: 15; d_call: TRBD1; clone_size: NA; j_call: TRBJ2-7; cdr3_aa: CASSLVGDSSYEQYF; cdr3_nt: TGTGCCAGCAGCTTAGTAGGGGACAGCTCCTACGAGCAGTACTTC
v_call: TRBV5-1; cdr3_length: 14; d_call: TRBD1; clone_size: NA; j_call: TRBJ1-1; cdr3_aa: CASSQQGADTEAFF; cdr3_nt: TGCGCCAGCAGCCAACAGGGGGCGGACACTGAAGCTTTCTTT
v_call: TRBV29-1; cdr3_length: 11; d_call: NA; clone_size: once; j_call: TRBJ2-5; cdr3_aa: CSGRYQETQYF; cdr3_nt: TGCAGTGGACGGTACCAAGAGACCCAGTACTTC
v_call: TRBV11-2; cdr3_length: 15; d_call: NA; clone_size: NA; j_call: TRBJ2-2; cdr3_aa: CASRVFRDGKKELFF; cdr3_nt: TGTGCCAGCAGGGTTTTCCGGGACGGAAAAAAAGAGCTGTTTTTT
v_call: TRBV7-2; cdr3_length: 16; d_call: NA; clone_size: NA; j_call: TRBJ2-5; cdr3_aa: CASSASSASGQETQYF; cdr3_nt: TGTGCCAGCAGCGCCTCTAGCGCCTCGGGCCAAGAGACCCAGTACTTC
v_call: TRBV19; cdr3_length: 13; d_call: NA; clone_size: NA; j_call: TRBJ2-5; cdr3_aa: CASSNTPQETQYF; cdr3_nt: TGTGCCAGTAGTAACACCCCCCAAGAGACCCAGTACTTC
v_call: TRBV18; cdr3_length: 17; d_call: NA; clone_size: NA; j_call: TRBJ2-6; cdr3_aa: CASSATGEPSGANVLTF; cdr3_nt: TGTGCCAGCTCAGCGACGGGAGAGCCCTCTGGGGCCAACGTCCTGACTTTC
v_call: TRBV5-8; cdr3_length: 14; d_call: NA; clone_size: NA; j_call: TRBJ2-3; cdr3_aa: CASSLVAAKDTQYF; cdr3_nt: TGTGCCAGCAGCTTGGTCGCAGCGAAAGATACGCAGTATTTT
v_call: TRBV6-5; cdr3_length: 13; d_call: TRBD1; clone_size: NA; j_call: TRBJ2-7; cdr3_aa: CASTPTGSYEQYF; cdr3_nt: TGTGCCAGCACCCCGACAGGGTCCTACGAGCAGTACTTC
v_call: TRBV2; cdr3_length: 12; d_call: NA; clone_size: NA; j_call: TRBJ1-2; cdr3_aa: CASRNTPWGYTF; cdr3_nt: TGTGCCAGCAGGAACACCCCTTGGGGCTACACCTTC
v_call: TRBV6-1; cdr3_length: 18; d_call: NA; clone_size: NA; j_call: TRBJ2-7; cdr3_aa: CASSEWGSARELTYEQYF; cdr3_nt: TGTGCCAGCAGTGAATGGGGTTCGGCGCGGGAACTCACCTACGAGCAGTACTTC
v_call: TRBV16; cdr3_length: 14; d_call: NA; clone_size: once; j_call: TRBJ1-5; cdr3_aa: CASSQLVSNQPQHF; cdr3_nt: TGTGCCAGCAGCCAATTAGTCAGCAATCAGCCCCAGCATTTT
v_call: TRBV12-5; cdr3_length: 16; d_call: NA; clone_size: NA; j_call: TRBJ1-1; cdr3_aa: CASGLVLHSGGTEAFF; cdr3_nt: TGTGCTAGTGGTTTGGTACTTCACTCCGGGGGGACTGAAGCTTTCTTT
v_call: TRBV6-5; cdr3_length: 15; d_call: TRBD2; clone_size: NA; j_call: TRBJ2-1; cdr3_aa: CASRWLAGDFNEQFF; cdr3_nt: TGTGCCAGCCGGTGGCTAGCGGGGGATTTCAATGAGCAGTTCTTC
v_call: TRBV2; cdr3_length: 15; d_call: NA; clone_size: NA; j_call: TRBJ1-5; cdr3_aa: CASSGDSLSNQPQHF; cdr3_nt: TGTGCCAGCAGTGGAGACAGTTTAAGCAATCAGCCCCAGCATTTT
v_call: TRBV25-1; cdr3_length: 14; d_call: NA; clone_size: NA; j_call: TRBJ1-2; cdr3_aa: CASSEFVGSGGYTF; cdr3_nt: TGTGCCAGCAGTGAATTTGTAGGGTCTGGGGGCTACACCTTC
v_call: TRBV28; cdr3_length: 14; d_call: NA; clone_size: NA; j_call: TRBJ2-7; cdr3_aa: CATDSGGSAYEQYF; cdr3_nt: TGTGCCACGGATTCTGGGGGTTCCGCCTACGAGCAGTACTTC
v_call: TRBV18; cdr3_length: 17; d_call: NA; clone_size: NA; j_call: TRBJ2-1; cdr3_aa: CASSSKDLAENHNEQFF; cdr3_nt: TGTGCCAGCTCATCTAAAGACTTAGCGGAGAACCACAATGAGCAGTTCTTC
v_call: TRBV11-2; cdr3_length: 15; d_call: NA; clone_size: NA; j_call: TRBJ2-6; cdr3_aa: CASSFRESGANVLTF; cdr3_nt: TGTGCCAGCAGCTTCCGGGAGTCTGGGGCCAACGTCCTGACTTTC
v_call: TRBV7-2; cdr3_length: 14; d_call: NA; clone_size: NA; j_call: TRBJ2-7; cdr3_aa: CASSPYERAYEQYF; cdr3_nt: TGTGCCAGCAGCCCCTATGAAAGGGCGTACGAGCAGTACTTC
v_call: TRBV6-6; cdr3_length: 13; d_call: NA; clone_size: NA; j_call: TRBJ2-7; cdr3_aa: CASSDSRNREQYF; cdr3_nt: TGCGCCAGCAGTGACAGTCGAAATCGCGAGCAGTACTTC
v_call: TRBV5-1; cdr3_length: 15; d_call: TRBD2; clone_size: NA; j_call: TRBJ2-1; cdr3_aa: CASSRLAGAHNEQFF; cdr3_nt: TGCGCCAGCAGTCGCCTAGCGGGAGCCCACAATGAGCAGTTCTTC
v_call: TRBV7-3; cdr3_length: 16; d_call: TRBD1; clone_size: NA; j_call: TRBJ1-5; cdr3_aa: CASSLRDRGGNQPQHF; cdr3_nt: TGTGCCAGCAGCTTGAGGGACAGGGGAGGCAATCAGCCCCAGCATTTT
v_call: TRBV5-1; cdr3_length: 16; d_call: TRBD2; clone_size: NA; j_call: TRBJ2-3; cdr3_aa: CASSTGLAGFTDTQYF; cdr3_nt: TGCGCCAGCAGCACGGGACTAGCGGGGTTCACAGATACGCAGTATTTT
v_call: TRBV5-4; cdr3_length: 13; d_call: NA; clone_size: NA; j_call: TRBJ1-1; cdr3_aa: CASSFRVNTEAFF; cdr3_nt: TGTGCCAGCAGCTTCAGGGTGAACACTGAAGCTTTCTTT
v_call: TRBV28; cdr3_length: 14; d_call: NA; clone_size: NA; j_call: TRBJ2-7; cdr3_aa: CASGARSGSYEQYF; cdr3_nt: TGTGCCAGCGGGGCCCGGAGTGGGTCCTACGAGCAGTACTTC
v_call: TRBV28; cdr3_length: 13; d_call: NA; clone_size: NA; j_call: TRBJ1-2; cdr3_aa: CASSLRQNYGYTF; cdr3_nt: TGTGCCAGCAGTTTGCGACAGAACTATGGCTACACCTTC
v_call: TRBV15; cdr3_length: 13; d_call: NA; clone_size: NA; j_call: TRBJ2-5; cdr3_aa: CATSRDRGETQYF; cdr3_nt: TGTGCCACCAGCAGAGATAGAGGGGAGACCCAGTACTTC
v_call: TRBV7-8; cdr3_length: 16; d_call: NA; clone_size: NA; j_call: TRBJ2-3; cdr3_aa: CASSFTGGSSTDTQYF; cdr3_nt: TGTGCCAGCAGCTTCACCGGGGGTTCTAGCACAGATACGCAGTATTTT
v_call: TRBV27; cdr3_length: 12; d_call: NA; clone_size: NA; j_call: TRBJ2-3; cdr3_aa: CASRTSTDTQYF; cdr3_nt: TGTGCCAGCAGGACCAGCACAGATACGCAGTATTTT
v_call: TRBV4-1; cdr3_length: 14; d_call: NA; clone_size: NA; j_call: TRBJ2-7; cdr3_aa: CASSQAMWVYEQYF; cdr3_nt: TGCGCCAGCAGCCAAGCTATGTGGGTATACGAGCAGTACTTC
v_call: TRBV27; cdr3_length: 15; d_call: TRBD1; clone_size: NA; j_call: TRBJ1-1; cdr3_aa: CASSTAGGENTEAFF; cdr3_nt: TGTGCCAGCAGTACCGCAGGGGGAGAAAACACTGAAGCTTTCTTT
v_call: TRBV15; cdr3_length: 17; d_call: TRBD2; clone_size: NA; j_call: TRBJ2-3; cdr3_aa: CATSRGTSGRVTDTQYF; cdr3_nt: TGTGCCACCAGCAGAGGGACTAGCGGGAGGGTCACAGATACGCAGTATTTT
v_call: TRBV28; cdr3_length: 12; d_call: NA; clone_size: NA; j_call: TRBJ2-1; cdr3_aa: CASSLHNGEQFF; cdr3_nt: TGTGCCAGCAGTTTACATAATGGTGAGCAGTTCTTC
v_call: TRBV4-2; cdr3_length: 13; d_call: TRBD1; clone_size: NA; j_call: TRBJ2-7; cdr3_aa: CASSRDRAYEQYF; cdr3_nt: TGTGCCAGCAGCCGGGACAGAGCCTACGAGCAGTACTTC
v_call: TRBV28; cdr3_length: 12; d_call: NA; clone_size: NA; j_call: TRBJ2-3; cdr3_aa: CASNGHTDTQYF; cdr3_nt: TGTGCCAGCAACGGGCACACAGATACGCAGTATTTT
v_call: TRBV29-1; cdr3_length: 14; d_call: NA; clone_size: NA; j_call: TRBJ1-1; cdr3_aa: CSVDRHPSNAEAFF; cdr3_nt: TGCAGCGTTGATAGACACCCGTCTAACGCTGAAGCTTTCTTT
v_call: TRBV2; cdr3_length: 15; d_call: TRBD1; clone_size: NA; j_call: TRBJ2-7; cdr3_aa: CASSEWDRGLGEQYF; cdr3_nt: TGTGCCAGCAGTGAATGGGACAGGGGCTTAGGGGAGCAGTACTTC
v_call: TRBV5-1; cdr3_length: 15; d_call: NA; clone_size: NA; j_call: TRBJ1-4; cdr3_aa: CASSLDRTGNEKLFF; cdr3_nt: TGCGCCAGCAGCTTGGATCGGACTGGTAATGAAAAACTGTTTTTT
v_call: TRBV7-3; cdr3_length: 13; d_call: TRBD2; clone_size: NA; j_call: TRBJ2-3; cdr3_aa: CASSFVREDTQYF; cdr3_nt: TGTGCCAGCAGCTTTGTGCGGGAGGATACGCAGTATTTT
v_call: TRBV18; cdr3_length: 16; d_call: TRBD2; clone_size: NA; j_call: TRBJ2-1; cdr3_aa: CASSPPGLAGGNEQFF; cdr3_nt: TGTGCCAGCTCACCACCGGGCCTAGCGGGAGGTAATGAGCAGTTCTTC
v_call: TRBV29-1; cdr3_length: 11; d_call: NA; clone_size: NA; j_call: TRBJ2-1; cdr3_aa: CSVGRYNEQFF; cdr3_nt: TGCAGCGTTGGACGGTACAATGAGCAGTTCTTC
v_call: TRBV21-1; cdr3_length: 11; d_call: NA; clone_size: few; j_call: TRBJ2-7; cdr3_aa: CASSKSTGRYF; cdr3_nt: TGTGCCAGCAGCAAAAGCACAGGGCGGTACTTC
v_call: TRBV19; cdr3_length: 16; d_call: TRBD1; clone_size: NA; j_call: TRBJ2-3; cdr3_aa: CASSTQGQGARDTQYF; cdr3_nt: TGTGCCAGTAGTACCCAGGGGCAGGGGGCTCGAGATACGCAGTATTTT